A single T cell receptor (beta chain) is shown here with its context. The data belong to a study of blood T cell repertoires in COVID-19. Study-level information: From T cells, B-cell-depleted T cells, or PBMCs came the material, which was cDNA or gDNA.

Between the trimmed V and J ends, which lost 5 bases and 0 bases, there was a span of 6 bases. The CDR3 has 13 residues. Germline-derived CDR1 and CDR2 are KGHDR and SFDVKD. Allocation to cohorts depended on clinical history reported by the participants. The recovered donors of Cohort 3 showed two negative PCRs, clearance, or symptom resolution. The protocol was immunoSEQ multiplex PCR, while the TCRdb copy is restricted to in-frame clones and leaves out a portion. The sample includes approximately 400,000 clones, around 90% of them seen just once. This sequence originates from a woman aged 18-29 years who had recovered from COVID-19. V usage is TRBV24-1 and J usage is TRBJ2-5, with D possibly TRBD2 on 5 matching bases. Sequencing was done on a sample of PBMCs or T cells enriched from blood (not recorded which). The CDR3 region is CATSGEYQETQYF. The DNA for the CDR3 is TGTGCCACCAGTGGGGAGTACCAAGAGACCCAGTACTTC.